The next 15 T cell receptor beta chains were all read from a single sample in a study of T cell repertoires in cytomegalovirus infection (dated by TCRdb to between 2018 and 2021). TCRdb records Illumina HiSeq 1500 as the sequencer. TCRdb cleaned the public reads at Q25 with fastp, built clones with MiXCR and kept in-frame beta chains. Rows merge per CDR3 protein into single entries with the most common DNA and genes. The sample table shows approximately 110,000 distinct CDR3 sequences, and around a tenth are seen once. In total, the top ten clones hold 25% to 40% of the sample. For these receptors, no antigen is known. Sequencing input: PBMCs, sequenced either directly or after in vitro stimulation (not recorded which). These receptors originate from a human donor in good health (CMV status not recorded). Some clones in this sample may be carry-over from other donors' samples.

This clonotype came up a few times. Written as DNA, the CDR3 is TGTGCCAGCAGTTTTCAGAGCTCGGGGTCACCCCTCCACTTT. Translation: CASSFQSSGSPLHF. The chain links TRBV12-3 or TRBV12-4 to TRBJ1-6; D not resolved. Trimming left V 3 bases short and J 10 bases short, with 13 bases between. This CDR3 comprises 14 residues.

Here the CDR3 DNA reads TGTGCCTGGAGTGTTCCCGCTAGACCCTCCTACGAGCAGTACGTC. It translates to CAWSVPARPSYEQYV. V is TRBV30 and J is TRBJ2-7, with D uncertain. In germline, CDR1 is GTSNPN, CDR2 SVGIG (reference sequence). This CDR3 is built from 15 residues. V lost 0 bases to trimming and J lost 0 bases, with 12 bases between them.

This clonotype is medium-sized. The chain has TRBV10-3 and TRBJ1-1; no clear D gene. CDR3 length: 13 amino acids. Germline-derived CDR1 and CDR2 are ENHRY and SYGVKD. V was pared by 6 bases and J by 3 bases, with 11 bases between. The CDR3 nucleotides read TGTGCCATCAGCTCCACATGGGACACTGAAGCTTTCTTT. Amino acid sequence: CAISSTWDTEAFF.

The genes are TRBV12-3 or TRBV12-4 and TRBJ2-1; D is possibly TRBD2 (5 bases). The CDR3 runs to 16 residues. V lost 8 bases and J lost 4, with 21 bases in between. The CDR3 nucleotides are TGTGCCAGCCCCTCAGAGCGGAGAGTTACTTACAATGAGCAGTTCTTC. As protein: CASPSERRVTYNEQFF.

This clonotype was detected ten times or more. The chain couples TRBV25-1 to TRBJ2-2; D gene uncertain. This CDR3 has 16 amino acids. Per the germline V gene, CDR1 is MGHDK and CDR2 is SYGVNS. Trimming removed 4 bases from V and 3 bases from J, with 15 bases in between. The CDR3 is CASSVLGSLDTGELFF. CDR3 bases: TGTGCCAGCAGTGTTTTGGGGTCCCTGGACACCGGGGAGCTGTTTTTT.

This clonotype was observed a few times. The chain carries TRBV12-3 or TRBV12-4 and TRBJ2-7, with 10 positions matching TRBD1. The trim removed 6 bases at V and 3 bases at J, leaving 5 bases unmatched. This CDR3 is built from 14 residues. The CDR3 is CASSPGQGRYEQYV. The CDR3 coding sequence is TGTGCCAGCAGCCCGGGACAGGGGCGCTACGAGCAGTACGTC.

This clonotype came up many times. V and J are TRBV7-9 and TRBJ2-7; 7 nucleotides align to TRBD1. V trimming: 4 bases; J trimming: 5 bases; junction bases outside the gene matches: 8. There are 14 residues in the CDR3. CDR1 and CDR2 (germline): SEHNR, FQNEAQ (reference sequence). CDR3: CASSSTGLGDEQYV. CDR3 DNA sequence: TGTGCCAGCAGCTCGACAGGGTTGGGCGACGAGCAGTACGTC.

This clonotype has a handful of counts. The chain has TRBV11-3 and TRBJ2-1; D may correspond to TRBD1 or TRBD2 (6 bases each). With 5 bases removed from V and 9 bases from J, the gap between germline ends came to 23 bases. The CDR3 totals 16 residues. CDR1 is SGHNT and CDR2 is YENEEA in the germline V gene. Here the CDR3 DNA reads TGTGCCAGCAGCCCCACCGGGGGCGCGACGGTCGGTGAGCAGTTCTTC. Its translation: CASSPTGGATVGEQFF.

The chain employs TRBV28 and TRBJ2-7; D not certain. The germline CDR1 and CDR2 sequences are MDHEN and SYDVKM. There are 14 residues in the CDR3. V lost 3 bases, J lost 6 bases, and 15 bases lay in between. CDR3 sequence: CASSFLTNPLEQYF. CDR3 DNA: TGTGCCAGCAGTTTTCTTACTAACCCCCTCGAGCAGTACTTC.

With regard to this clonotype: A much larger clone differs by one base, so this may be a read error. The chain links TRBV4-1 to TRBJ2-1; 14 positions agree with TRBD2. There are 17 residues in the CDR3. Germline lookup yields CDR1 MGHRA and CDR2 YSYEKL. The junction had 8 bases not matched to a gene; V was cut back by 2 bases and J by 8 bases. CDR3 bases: TGCGCCAGCAGCCAACCGACTAGCGGGAGGGGGTACGATGAGCAGTTCTTC. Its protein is CASSQPTSGRGYDEQFF.

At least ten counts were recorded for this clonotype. The CDR3 DNA follows: TGTGCCAGCAGCTTAATGGTTGTAGGGGCCGGCACTGAAGCTTTCTTT. As protein: CASSLMVVGAGTEAFF. The gene calls are TRBV7-2 and TRBJ1-1; D is possibly TRBD1 (5 bases). The CDR3 is 16 residues long. Germline CDR1 and CDR2: SGHTA and FQGNSA. V was pared by 2 bases and J by 4 bases, with 17 bases between. Variable domain in full (rest from reference TRBV7-2 and TRBJ1-1): GAGVSQSPSNKVTEKGKDVELRCDPISGHTALYWYRQSLGQGLEFLIYFQGNSAPDKSGLPSDRFSAERTGGSVSTLTIQRTQQEDSAVYLCASSLMVVGAGTEAFFGQGTRLTVV.

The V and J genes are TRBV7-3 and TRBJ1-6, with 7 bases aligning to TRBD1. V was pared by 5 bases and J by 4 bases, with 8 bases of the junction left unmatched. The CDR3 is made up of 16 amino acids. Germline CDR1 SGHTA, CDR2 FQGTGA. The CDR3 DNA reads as TGTGCCAGCAGCGTCGGGAGGGGGCGATATAATTCACCCCTCCACTTT. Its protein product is CASSVGRGRYNSPLHF.

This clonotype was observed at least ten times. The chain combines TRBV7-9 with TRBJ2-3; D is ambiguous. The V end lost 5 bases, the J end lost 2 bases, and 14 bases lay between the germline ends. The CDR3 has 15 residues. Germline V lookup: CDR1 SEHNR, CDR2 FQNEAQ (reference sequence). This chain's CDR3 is CASSRAQDLTDTQYF. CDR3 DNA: TGTGCCAGCAGCCGCGCCCAGGACCTCACAGATACGCAGTATTTT.

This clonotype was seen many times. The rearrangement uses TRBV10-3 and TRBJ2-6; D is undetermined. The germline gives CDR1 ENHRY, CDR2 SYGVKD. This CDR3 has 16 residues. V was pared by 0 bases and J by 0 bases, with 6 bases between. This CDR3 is CAISESRVSGANVLTF. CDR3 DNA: TGTGCCATCAGTGAGTCACGAGTCTCTGGGGCCAACGTCCTGACTTTC.

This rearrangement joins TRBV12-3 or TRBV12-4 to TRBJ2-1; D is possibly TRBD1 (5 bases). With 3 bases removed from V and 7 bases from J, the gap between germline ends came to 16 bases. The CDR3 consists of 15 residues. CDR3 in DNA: TGTGCCAGCAGTTTCTCCCAGGGTATTAAGAATGAGCAGTTCTTC. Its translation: CASSFSQGIKNEQFF.